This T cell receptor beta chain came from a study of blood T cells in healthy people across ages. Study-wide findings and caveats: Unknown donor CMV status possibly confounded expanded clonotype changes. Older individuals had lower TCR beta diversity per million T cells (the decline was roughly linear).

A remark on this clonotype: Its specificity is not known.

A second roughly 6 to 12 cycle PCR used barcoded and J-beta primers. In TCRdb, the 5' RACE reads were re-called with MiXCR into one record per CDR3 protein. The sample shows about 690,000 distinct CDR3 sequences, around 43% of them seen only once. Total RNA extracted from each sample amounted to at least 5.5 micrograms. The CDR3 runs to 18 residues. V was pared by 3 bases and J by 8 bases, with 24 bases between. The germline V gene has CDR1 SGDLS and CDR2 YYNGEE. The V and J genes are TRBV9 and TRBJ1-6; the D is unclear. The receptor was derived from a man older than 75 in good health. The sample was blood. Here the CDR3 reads CASSATPRPSVRDSPLHF. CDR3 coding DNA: TGTGCCAGCAGCGCGACCCCTCGACCGTCAGTCCGGGATTCACCCCTCCACTTT. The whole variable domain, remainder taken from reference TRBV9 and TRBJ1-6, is DSGVTQTPKHLITATGQRVTLRCSPRSGDLSVYWYQQSLDQGLQFLIQYYNGEERAKGNILERFSAQQFPDLHSELNLSSLELGDSALYFCASSATPRPSVRDSPLHFGNGTRLTVT.